These T cell receptor beta chains were read from a single sample in a study of T-cell reconstitution after alpha-beta-depleted transplantation in children. MiXCR, run by TCRdb on the PCR reads, gives a single entry per CDR3 protein. The sample includes over 550,000 distinct CDR3 sequences, roughly a tenth of them seen just once. The sample here was PBMCs from the stem cell graft donor, taken from the stem cell graft. These receptors were obtained from a human donor who donated a stem cell graft to a child with acute myeloid leukemia. Each CDR3 is given with its conserved first and last residue. D genes are given only for firm matches. The listing skips clone size in some rows; elsewhere it reads once, few, many or a size class.

abundance: -
j_gene: TRBJ2-3
d_gene: TRBD2
v_gene: TRBV20-1
CDR3aa: CSARREITDTQYF
CDR3nt: TGCAGTGCTAGGCGGGAGATCACAGATACGCAGTATTTT

abundance: -
j_gene: TRBJ2-1
d_gene: -
v_gene: TRBV6-1
CDR3aa: CASRPPGYNEQFF
CDR3nt: TGTGCCAGCCGCCCCCCCGGCTACAATGAGCAGTTCTTC

abundance: -
j_gene: TRBJ2-5
d_gene: TRBD2
v_gene: TRBV6-2/TRBV6-3
CDR3aa: CASSSRFSGSQETQYF
CDR3nt: TGTGCCAGCAGTAGCAGATTTAGCGGGAGCCAAGAGACCCAGTACTTC

abundance: -
j_gene: TRBJ2-1
d_gene: -
v_gene: TRBV5-1
CDR3aa: CASSPGAPNSYNEQFF
CDR3nt: TGCGCCAGCAGTCCAGGGGCTCCCAATTCCTACAATGAGCAGTTCTTC

abundance: many
j_gene: TRBJ2-3
d_gene: -
v_gene: TRBV15
CDR3aa: CATSRDPLGSSTDTQYF
CDR3nt: TGTGCCACCAGCAGAGACCCCTTAGGATCTAGCACAGATACGCAGTATTTT

abundance: -
j_gene: TRBJ1-4
d_gene: TRBD1
v_gene: TRBV2
CDR3aa: CTLCPVSPGTGNANEKLFF
CDR3nt: TGTACCCTCTGCCCTGTGAGCCCCGGGACAGGGAATGCTAATGAAAAACTGTTTTTT

abundance: -
j_gene: TRBJ2-7
d_gene: -
v_gene: TRBV18
CDR3aa: CASSPVPWEQYF
CDR3nt: TGTGCCAGCTCACCAGTCCCGTGGGAGCAGTACTTC

abundance: -
j_gene: TRBJ2-5
d_gene: -
v_gene: TRBV7-9
CDR3aa: CASQLRWGLQETQYF
CDR3nt: TGTGCCAGCCAGCTTAGGTGGGGTCTCCAAGAGACCCAGTACTTC

abundance: few
j_gene: TRBJ2-7
d_gene: -
v_gene: TRBV20-1
CDR3aa: CSAGSGQLTYEQYF
CDR3nt: TGCAGTGCCGGATCGGGACAATTGACCTACGAGCAGTACTTC

abundance: -
j_gene: TRBJ2-7
d_gene: -
v_gene: TRBV5-1
CDR3aa: CASSLASSATPYEQYF
CDR3nt: TGCGCCAGCAGCTTGGCTAGTTCGGCAACGCCCTACGAGCAGTACTTC

abundance: many
j_gene: TRBJ2-1
d_gene: TRBD2
v_gene: TRBV9
CDR3aa: CASSEGWTSGRALPSYNEQFF
CDR3nt: TGTGCCAGCAGCGAAGGATGGACTAGCGGGAGGGCCCTTCCCTCCTACAATGAGCAGTTCTTC

abundance: few
j_gene: TRBJ2-7
d_gene: TRBD1
v_gene: TRBV3-1
CDR3aa: CASSRIWTGDLSGQYF
CDR3nt: TGTGCCAGCAGCCGTATCTGGACAGGGGATTTATCGGGACAGTACTTC

abundance: many
j_gene: TRBJ1-2
d_gene: -
v_gene: TRBV20-1
CDR3aa: CSAEGHFDGYTF
CDR3nt: TGCAGTGCCGAGGGGCATTTTGATGGCTACACCTTC

abundance: many
j_gene: TRBJ2-3
d_gene: TRBD2
v_gene: TRBV29-1
CDR3aa: CSGGAGGSDTQYF
CDR3nt: TGCAGCGGTGGGGCGGGAGGATCGGATACGCAGTATTTT

abundance: -
j_gene: TRBJ1-2
d_gene: TRBD1
v_gene: TRBV7-9
CDR3aa: CASSSTGGGGTNYGYTF
CDR3nt: TGTGCCAGCAGCTCGACAGGGGGCGGAGGGACTAACTATGGCTACACCTTC

abundance: -
j_gene: TRBJ2-7
d_gene: TRBD2
v_gene: TRBV5-1
CDR3aa: CASSSATSGINEQYF
CDR3nt: TGCGCCAGCAGCTCCGCGACTAGCGGGATAAACGAGCAGTACTTC

abundance: many
j_gene: TRBJ2-1
d_gene: TRBD1
v_gene: TRBV29-1
CDR3aa: CSVEIMGQTIYNEQFF
CDR3nt: TGCAGCGTTGAGATAATGGGACAGACGATCTACAATGAGCAGTTCTTC

abundance: many
j_gene: TRBJ1-2
d_gene: TRBD1
v_gene: TRBV25-1
CDR3aa: CASSERGLDGFGYTF
CDR3nt: TGTGCCAGCAGTGAAAGGGGGCTAGACGGTTTCGGCTACACCTTC

abundance: many
j_gene: TRBJ2-1
d_gene: TRBD2
v_gene: TRBV27
CDR3aa: CASSPWTSGPNEQFF
CDR3nt: TGTGCCAGCAGTCCTTGGACTAGCGGCCCCAATGAGCAGTTCTTC

abundance: -
j_gene: TRBJ2-3
d_gene: TRBD2
v_gene: TRBV3-1
CDR3aa: CACSVIVRGASGTDTQYF
CDR3nt: TGTGCCTGCAGTGTCATCGTAAGAGGGGCTAGCGGTACAGATACGCAGTATTTT

abundance: few
j_gene: TRBJ2-2
d_gene: -
v_gene: TRBV4-2
CDR3aa: CASSRERGELFF
CDR3nt: TGTGCCAGCAGCCGCGAACGTGGGGAGCTGTTTTTT

abundance: many
j_gene: TRBJ1-2
d_gene: -
v_gene: TRBV29-1
CDR3aa: CSVEGVNYGYTF
CDR3nt: TGCAGCGTTGAGGGAGTTAACTATGGCTACACCTTC

abundance: -
j_gene: TRBJ2-7
d_gene: -
v_gene: TRBV6-2/TRBV6-3
CDR3aa: CASRELLGAREQYF
CDR3nt: TGTGCCAGCAGGGAACTGTTGGGGGCGCGTGAGCAGTACTTC

abundance: many
j_gene: TRBJ2-3
d_gene: TRBD2
v_gene: TRBV20-1
CDR3aa: CSARDLRLAGAADTQYF
CDR3nt: TGCAGTGCTAGAGATCTCAGGCTAGCGGGAGCCGCAGATACGCAGTATTTT

abundance: -
j_gene: TRBJ2-1
d_gene: TRBD2
v_gene: TRBV3-1
CDR3aa: CASSQSPSGSQFF
CDR3nt: TGTGCCAGCAGCCAATCCCCTAGCGGTTCCCAGTTCTTC

abundance: few
j_gene: TRBJ2-7
d_gene: TRBD1
v_gene: TRBV7-2
CDR3aa: CASSLRDRGRYEQYF
CDR3nt: TGTGCCAGCAGCCTACGGGACAGGGGCCGCTACGAGCAGTACTTC

abundance: many
j_gene: TRBJ2-7
d_gene: TRBD2
v_gene: TRBV6-1
CDR3aa: CASTKGRREGRGEQYF
CDR3nt: TGTGCCAGCACCAAGGGGAGGCGGGAGGGCCGGGGCGAGCAGTACTTC

abundance: -
j_gene: TRBJ2-5
d_gene: TRBD2
v_gene: TRBV15
CDR3aa: CATSRVRTSGRAPLQETQYF
CDR3nt: TGTGCCACCAGCAGAGTTAGGACTAGCGGGAGGGCGCCCCTACAAGAGACCCAGTACTTC

abundance: -
j_gene: TRBJ2-2
d_gene: -
v_gene: TRBV7-8
CDR3aa: CASSPQRGLGDTGELFF
CDR3nt: TGTGCCAGCAGCCCTCAACGGGGCCTGGGGGACACCGGGGAGCTGTTTTTT

abundance: many
j_gene: TRBJ2-1
d_gene: TRBD1
v_gene: TRBV5-1
CDR3aa: CASSLAVGTDRVNPVYNEQFF
CDR3nt: TGCGCCAGCAGCCTGGCCGTGGGAACCGACAGGGTAAATCCTGTTTACAATGAGCAGTTCTTC

abundance: -
j_gene: TRBJ2-5
d_gene: TRBD2
v_gene: TRBV3-1
CDR3aa: CASSQRTSGSGETQYF
CDR3nt: TGTGCCAGCAGCCAAAGGACTAGCGGGAGCGGAGAGACCCAGTACTTC

abundance: many
j_gene: TRBJ2-1
d_gene: -
v_gene: TRBV6-4
CDR3aa: CASSTTTGSYNEQFF
CDR3nt: TGTGCCAGCAGCACTACGACAGGCTCCTACAATGAGCAGTTCTTC

abundance: -
j_gene: TRBJ2-7
d_gene: -
v_gene: TRBV29-1
CDR3aa: CSVDTGAYEQYF
CDR3nt: TGCAGCGTTGATACGGGGGCGTACGAGCAGTACTTC

abundance: many
j_gene: TRBJ1-6
d_gene: -
v_gene: TRBV5-1
CDR3aa: CASSLAATGNSPLHF
CDR3nt: TGCGCCAGCAGCTTGGCGGCGACGGGAAATTCACCCCTCCACTTT

abundance: few
j_gene: TRBJ2-7
d_gene: TRBD1
v_gene: TRBV10-2
CDR3aa: CASSDYGQASYEQYF
CDR3nt: TGCGCCAGCAGTGACTATGGACAGGCCTCCTACGAGCAGTACTTC

abundance: few
j_gene: TRBJ2-4
d_gene: -
v_gene: TRBV30
CDR3aa: CAWSVSAAKNIQYF
CDR3nt: TGTGCCTGGAGTGTTAGTGCGGCCAAAAACATTCAGTACTTC

abundance: -
j_gene: TRBJ2-7
d_gene: TRBD1
v_gene: TRBV6-1
CDR3aa: CASRSRDSTYEQYF
CDR3nt: TGTGCCAGCAGGTCCCGGGACAGTACCTACGAGCAGTACTTC

abundance: many
j_gene: TRBJ2-7
d_gene: TRBD2
v_gene: TRBV12-3/TRBV12-4
CDR3aa: CASSLGGGQGYEQYF
CDR3nt: TGTGCCAGCAGTTTGGGGGGAGGGCAGGGCTACGAGCAGTACTTC

abundance: many
j_gene: TRBJ1-4
d_gene: TRBD1
v_gene: TRBV5-1
CDR3aa: CASSFSGTGDTNEKLFF
CDR3nt: TGCGCCAGCAGCTTCTCCGGGACAGGCGACACTAATGAAAAACTGTTTTTT

abundance: -
j_gene: TRBJ2-5
d_gene: -
v_gene: TRBV6-5
CDR3aa: CASSYALEPGSEETQYF
CDR3nt: TGTGCCAGCAGTTACGCTTTAGAGCCGGGATCGGAAGAGACCCAGTACTTC

abundance: many
j_gene: TRBJ2-3
d_gene: TRBD2
v_gene: TRBV20-1
CDR3aa: CSARVTSGRGRSTDTQYF
CDR3nt: TGCAGTGCTAGGGTGACTAGCGGGAGGGGGCGAAGCACAGATACGCAGTATTTT

abundance: -
j_gene: TRBJ2-3
d_gene: -
v_gene: TRBV15
CDR3aa: CATSLGGVDTQYF
CDR3nt: TGTGCCACCAGCCTTGGAGGGGTAGATACGCAGTATTTT

abundance: few
j_gene: TRBJ1-6
d_gene: -
v_gene: TRBV6-2/TRBV6-3
CDR3aa: CASDGGSPEGRALHF
CDR3nt: TGTGCCAGTGACGGGGGGTCGCCCGAGGGACGGGCCCTCCACTTT

abundance: -
j_gene: TRBJ1-1
d_gene: -
v_gene: TRBV29-1
CDR3aa: CSVAGGIVGEAFF
CDR3nt: TGCAGCGTTGCGGGCGGGATTGTAGGCGAAGCTTTCTTT

abundance: -
j_gene: TRBJ2-3
d_gene: -
v_gene: TRBV20-1
CDR3aa: CSARKVPDTQYF
CDR3nt: TGCAGTGCCAGAAAAGTCCCAGATACGCAGTATTTT

abundance: many
j_gene: TRBJ2-3
d_gene: TRBD2
v_gene: TRBV5-1
CDR3aa: CASSPGLAGATDTQYF
CDR3nt: TGTGCCAGCAGCCCCGGACTAGCGGGAGCCACAGATACGCAGTATTTT

abundance: few
j_gene: TRBJ2-2
d_gene: TRBD2
v_gene: TRBV6-4
CDR3aa: CASGTSGTGELFF
CDR3nt: TGTGCCAGTGGGACTAGCGGGACCGGGGAGCTGTTTTTT

abundance: many
j_gene: TRBJ1-1
d_gene: -
v_gene: TRBV3-1
CDR3aa: CASSQSGQNTEAFF
CDR3nt: TGTGCCAGCAGCCAATCGGGACAGAACACTGAAGCTTTCTTT

abundance: many
j_gene: TRBJ2-1
d_gene: -
v_gene: TRBV20-1
CDR3aa: CSARIALLYNEQFF
CDR3nt: TGCAGTGCTAGAATAGCCCTTCTGTACAATGAGCAGTTCTTC

abundance: many
j_gene: TRBJ2-1
d_gene: TRBD2
v_gene: TRBV20-1
CDR3aa: CSARWGSSGRASNEQFF
CDR3nt: TGCAGTGCTAGATGGGGGTCTAGCGGGAGGGCCTCGAATGAGCAGTTCTTC

abundance: few
j_gene: TRBJ2-7
d_gene: TRBD1
v_gene: TRBV5-1
CDR3aa: CASSLEGGRVVYEQYF
CDR3nt: TGCGCCAGCAGCTTGGAAGGGGGCAGGGTGGTTTACGAGCAGTACTTC

abundance: many
j_gene: TRBJ2-5
d_gene: -
v_gene: TRBV2
CDR3aa: CASTPQGPAETQYF
CDR3nt: TGTGCCAGCACCCCACAGGGTCCCGCAGAGACCCAGTACTTC

abundance: -
j_gene: TRBJ2-3
d_gene: TRBD2
v_gene: TRBV9
CDR3aa: CASSVGVEGGRSTDTQYF
CDR3nt: TGTGCCAGCAGCGTAGGTGTCGAGGGCGGGAGGAGCACAGATACGCAGTATTTT

abundance: -
j_gene: TRBJ1-2
d_gene: -
v_gene: TRBV19
CDR3aa: CASTLRGNYGYTF
CDR3nt: TGTGCCAGTACCTTGAGGGGCAATTATGGCTACACCTTC

abundance: -
j_gene: TRBJ2-7
d_gene: -
v_gene: TRBV29-1
CDR3aa: CSGLLGNYEQYF
CDR3nt: TGCAGCGGACTACTCGGTAACTACGAGCAGTACTTC